A single sample is the source of the 32 T cell receptor beta chains below, sequenced in a study of spatial heterogeneity in lung cancer. MiXCR, run by TCRdb on the 5' RACE reads, gives a single entry per CDR3 protein. The sample lists over 50,000 distinct CDR3 sequences, around 8.4% occurring once. The time point: sample taken at primary tumor resection. From tumor, nontumor lung or frozen PBMC, whole RNA was taken unsorted for sequencing. The sample in question was PBMCs, obtained at surgery. All receptors come from a female donor with early-stage non-small cell lung cancer.

The V call is TRBV6-1, the J call TRBJ1-1, with D perhaps matching TRBD1 (5 bases). Germline CDR1 is MNHNS and CDR2 is SASEGT. The CDR3 is made up of 16 amino acids. V was trimmed by 4 bases and J by 5 bases, leaving 20 bases between them. The CDR3 sequence is CASSATPGGGRTEAFF. CDR3 DNA: TGTGCCAGCAGTGCAACCCCCGGGGGGGGAAGGACTGAAGCTTTCTTT.

This clonotype has just a few counts. The chain recombines TRBV29-1 with TRBJ2-1; D perhaps matches TRBD1 (6 bases). CDR1 is SQVTM and CDR2 is ANQGSEA in the germline V gene. This CDR3 region has 14 residues. Trimming pared 6 bases from V and 7 bases from J, leaving 19 bases between. The CDR3 here is CSVATGTGPNEQFF. DNA for the CDR3: TGCAGCGTGGCAACAGGGACGGGGCCGAATGAGCAGTTCTTC.

This clonotype was picked up a small number of times. The V call is TRBV20-1, the J call TRBJ2-3; D is unclear. Trimming took off 2 bases at V and 0 bases at J, with 12 bases between the two ends. Germline V gene data show CDR1 as DFQATT and CDR2 as SNEGSKA (reference sequence). The CDR3 totals 15 residues. CDR3 sequence reads: CSARRRSPSTDTQYF. CDR3 coding DNA: TGCAGTGCTAGAAGGCGTAGCCCAAGCACAGATACGCAGTATTTT.

This clonotype was found many times. The V call is TRBV28, the J call TRBJ2-5, with 8 nucleotides matching TRBD1. This CDR3 region has 17 residues. After removal of 1 base from V and 5 bases from J, the junction contained 12 bases not matched to a gene. Germline V CDR1 and CDR2: MDHEN, SYDVKM. The CDR3 spells CASSLSRGLGSFETQYF. In DNA, the CDR3 is TGTGCCAGCAGTTTATCCAGGGGGCTTGGGTCCTTTGAGACCCAGTACTTC. The full variable domain, with the rest looked up from reference TRBV28 and TRBJ2-5, is DVKVTQSSRYLVKRTGEKVFLECVQDMDHENMFWYRQDPGLGLRLIYFSYDVKMKEKGDIPEGYSVSREKKERFSLILESASTNQTSMYLCASSLSRGLGSFETQYFGPGTRLLVL.

The V call is TRBV10-3, the J call TRBJ2-1; a possible D gene is TRBD1 (8 bases). The CDR3 has 15 amino acids. Germline V gene lookup returns CDR1 ENHRY and CDR2 SYGVKD. V was clipped by 4 bases and J by 9 bases, with 19 bases between them. The CDR3 nucleotides are TGTGCCATCAGTGGAGGACAGGGAGGGTATGGTGAGCAGTTCTTC. This codes for CAISGGQGGYGEQFF.

The chain joins TRBV9 to TRBJ1-3, with 10 bases lining up with TRBD1. Per germline, CDR1 SGDLS and CDR2 YYNGEE. This CDR3 has 21 amino acids. Losses at the gene ends were 2 bases for V and 0 bases for J; bases not matched to a gene: 17. This CDR3 is CASSVALGGQGSSYSGNTIYF. The CDR3 bases are TGTGCCAGCAGCGTGGCCCTAGGGGGACAGGGGTCGTCATACTCTGGAAACACCATATATTTT.

The chain recombines TRBV5-4 with TRBJ2-7; 16 nucleotides match TRBD2. The germline V gene has CDR1 SGHNT and CDR2 YYREEE (reference sequence). The V gene end was trimmed by 9 bases and the J gene end by 2 bases; junction bases not matched to a gene: 5. The length of the CDR3 is 15 residues. CDR3 amino acids: CATGTSGRAAYEQYF. CDR3 nucleotide sequence: TGTGCCACCGGGACTAGCGGGAGGGCCGCCTACGAGCAGTACTTC.

This chain connects TRBV2 to TRBJ1-6, with no clear D. The CDR3 spans 18 residues. CDR1 is SNHLY and CDR2 is FYNNEI in the germline V gene. Trimming shortened V by 5 bases and J by 0 bases, and 17 bases separated the two germline ends. Here the CDR3 reads CASSRPNLGTSYNSPLHF. The CDR3 DNA reads as TGTGCCAGCAGTCGTCCGAATCTAGGCACCTCCTATAATTCACCCCTCCACTTT.

This clonotype was recorded many times. V gene TRBV2 combines with J gene TRBJ2-6; TRBD1 matches at 11 bases. Germline V lookup: CDR1 SNHLY, CDR2 FYNNEI. Unmatched junction bases numbered 8, after V lost 9 bases and J lost 1 base. The CDR3 has 17 residues. In DNA form, the CDR3 reads TGTGCCAGAGCCCGGACAGGGGGCTCGTCTGGGGCCAACGTCCTGACTTTC. Translated, it gives CARARTGGSSGANVLTF.

This clonotype occurred many times. This sequence joins TRBV7-2 and TRBJ2-5, with TRBD2 identical over 9 bases. The V gene end was trimmed by 5 bases and the J gene end by 0 bases; junction bases not matched to a gene: 10. The CDR3 is made up of 17 amino acids. Germline CDR1 and CDR2: SGHTA and FQGNSA. CDR3 residues: CASSPIAGVSYQETQYF. CDR3 coding DNA: TGTGCCAGCAGCCCCATAGCGGGGGTTTCGTACCAAGAGACCCAGTACTTC. The full variable domain, its missing parts supplied by reference TRBV7-2 and TRBJ2-5, is GAGVSQSPSNKVTEKGKDVELRCDPISGHTALYWYRQSLGQGLEFLIYFQGNSAPDKSGLPSDRFSAERTGGSVSTLTIQRTQQEDSAVYLCASSPIAGVSYQETQYFGPGTRLLVL.

This clonotype was picked up many times. V gene TRBV12-3 or TRBV12-4 combines with J gene TRBJ2-3, with D tentatively TRBD1 (6 bases). V lost 1 base and J lost 5, with 13 bases in between. The CDR3 extends over 15 amino acids. CDR3 DNA sequence: TGTGCCAGCAGTTTAGAGGGGACACTGGGAGATACGCAGTATTTT. Protein sequence: CASSLEGTLGDTQYF.

This clonotype occurred many times. CDR3 in amino acids: CASAGSEAFF. CDR3 coding DNA: TGTGCCAGCGCGGGTAGTGAAGCTTTCTTT. The genes are TRBV6-5 and TRBJ1-1; D not resolved. The length of the CDR3 is 10 residues. Trimming shortened V by 8 bases and J by 7 bases, and 8 bases separated the two germline ends. Germline CDR1 reads MNHEY; CDR2 reads SVGAGI.

The rearrangement joins TRBV20-1 to TRBJ1-2, with D uncertain. V dropped 5 bases and J dropped 8 bases, with 12 bases sitting between them. The V gene's germline CDR1 is DFQATT and CDR2 SNEGSKA (reference sequence). This CDR3 spans 11 amino acids. The CDR3 is CSASSLNGYTF. CDR3 in DNA: TGCAGTGCTTCTAGCTTGAACGGCTACACCTTC.

This chain connects TRBV7-9 to TRBJ1-1; D remains ambiguous. Germline V CDR1 and CDR2: SEHNR, FQNEAQ (reference sequence). Between the trimmed V and J ends, which lost 1 base and 4 bases, there was a span of 10 bases. The CDR3 has 14 amino acids. The CDR3 is CASSLGQQTTEAFF. CDR3 in DNA: TGTGCCAGCAGCTTAGGGCAACAGACCACTGAAGCTTTCTTT.

This clonotype is labeled as medium-sized. V and J are TRBV15 and TRBJ1-3; D gene unclear. The germline gives CDR1 LNHNV, CDR2 YYDKDF (reference sequence). V dropped 0 bases and J dropped 3 bases, with 9 bases sitting between them. CDR3 length: 15 amino acids. The chain's CDR3 is CATSRDGSFGNTIYF. In DNA, the CDR3 is TGTGCCACCAGCAGAGATGGTAGCTTTGGAAACACCATATATTTT.

V and J are TRBV6-1 and TRBJ2-1, with D possibly matching TRBD2 (5 bases). CDR3 size: 14 residues. Germline assignment: CDR1 MNHNS and CDR2 SASEGT. The germline V and J ends were trimmed by 1 base and 6 bases, with 10 bases remaining between them. The CDR3 loop is CASSEVGGGNEQFF. The CDR3 coding sequence is TGTGCCAGCAGTGAAGTCGGAGGAGGCAATGAGCAGTTCTTC.

This clonotype was counted many times. The chain recombines TRBV7-9 with TRBJ2-1; tentatively, D is TRBD1 (6 bases). The germline V and J ends were trimmed by 2 bases and 3 bases, with 11 bases remaining between them. Germline V gene data show CDR1 as SEHNR and CDR2 as FQNEAQ (reference sequence). The CDR3 totals 15 residues. The CDR3 bases are TGTGCCAGCAGCTTAAAGGACAGCTTCTACAATGAGCAGTTCTTC. Translated, it gives CASSLKDSFYNEQFF.

The table lists this clonotype with a few counts. The chain recombines TRBV7-9 with TRBJ2-2, with 9 bases matching TRBD2. The CDR3 spans 14 residues. Per germline, CDR1 SEHNR and CDR2 FQNEAQ (reference sequence). With V trimmed by 4 bases and J by 11 bases, 8 bases remained unmatched. The CDR3 nucleotides are TGTGCCAGCAGCTCAAGCGGGGGGCTCACCGAGCTGTTTTTT. It codes for CASSSSGGLTELFF.

This chain links TRBV28 with TRBJ2-7; 11 bases match TRBD2. The V segment lost 8 bases and the J segment 5 bases; nucleotides outside the gene matches: 11. The CDR3 is 15 amino acids. Germline CDR1 reads MDHEN; CDR2 reads SYDVKM. CDR3 region: CASGRLSGGANEQYV. As DNA, the CDR3 is TGTGCCAGCGGGCGGCTTAGCGGGGGGGCCAACGAGCAGTACGTC.

This clonotype was picked up many times. The rearrangement uses TRBV28 and TRBJ1-1, with 11 bases that match TRBD1. Germline V gene data show CDR1 as MDHEN and CDR2 as SYDVKM. After removal of 6 bases from V and 5 bases from J, the junction contained 5 bases not matched to a gene. CDR3 length: 14 amino acids. The CDR3 DNA follows: TGTGCCAGCAGAGGAGGACAGGGGGCAACTGAAGCTTTCTTT. As protein: CASRGGQGATEAFF.

This clonotype was seen repeatedly, ten times or more. The V call is TRBV5-1, the J call TRBJ2-5; 11 bases agree with TRBD1. Trimming at V came to 4 bases and at J to 3 bases, leaving 2 bases not matched to a gene. The CDR3 runs to 14 residues. Looked up from germline, CDR1 is SGHRS and CDR2 is YFSETQ. CDR3 coding DNA: TGCGCCAGCAGCAAGGGACAGGGGGAAGAGACCCAGTACTTC. Translated: CASSKGQGEETQYF.

The rearrangement uses TRBV6-1 and TRBJ1-2; TRBD1 might be the D (6 bases). Germline values: CDR1 MNHNS, CDR2 SASEGT. The ends were cut back, 7 bases at V and 3 bases at J, with 12 bases in the middle. The length of the CDR3 is 13 residues. CDR3 DNA: TGTGCCAGCATCCCAGGGGTACACTATGGCTACACCTTC. Its translation is CASIPGVHYGYTF.

This clonotype was detected only a few times. J is TRBJ1-5 and V is TRBV6-1; TRBD1 is a possible D gene (6 bases). Trimming took off 4 bases at V and 0 bases at J, with 10 bases between the two ends. This CDR3 contains 15 residues. Germline CDR1 reads MNHNS; CDR2 reads SASEGT. CDR3 DNA: TGTGCCAGCAGTGTGGGGGGGCTTAGCAATCAGCCCCAGCATTTT. It encodes CASSVGGLSNQPQHF.

There are a few counts of this clonotype. V gene TRBV5-6 combines with J gene TRBJ2-7; no reliable D call. The CDR3 extends over 13 amino acids. Germline loops: CDR1 SGHDT, CDR2 YYEEEE. V was trimmed by 3 bases and J by 6 bases, leaving 13 bases between them. The CDR3 region is CASSYTVQSEQYF. CDR3 in DNA: TGTGCCAGCAGCTACACGGTCCAGAGCGAGCAGTACTTC.

This chain joins TRBV18 and TRBJ2-7, with 14 nucleotides matching TRBD2. The CDR3 totals 20 residues. Trimming took 1 base from V and 6 from J; bases not matched to a gene: 17. Germline CDR1 and CDR2: KGHSH and LQKENI. The CDR3 DNA follows: TGTGCCAGCTCACCACGGAAGGGGGCAAGCGGGACTAGCGGGAGTGGCGAGCAGTACTTC. Translated: CASSPRKGASGTSGSGEQYF.

The sample holds a few counts of this clonotype. The rearrangement uses TRBV20-1 and TRBJ2-7, with D perhaps TRBD1 or TRBD2 (6 bases each). The CDR3 extends over 13 amino acids. Germline CDR1 reads DFQATT; CDR2 reads SNEGSKA (reference sequence). Trimming shortened V by 6 bases and J by 1 base, and 13 bases separated the two germline ends. Here the CDR3 DNA reads TGCAGTGCCACAAAGGGGGGATCCTACGAGCAGTACTTC. Translated: CSATKGGSYEQYF.

This clonotype was detected many times. The rearrangement uses TRBV7-8 and TRBJ2-1; TRBD2 agrees at 12 bases. Trimming removed 5 bases from V and 6 bases from J; junction bases left unmatched: 5. The CDR3 is 15 amino acids. Germline-derived CDR1 and CDR2 are SGHVS and FQNEAQ. The CDR3 nucleotides read TGTGCCAGCAGCCGGACTAGCGGGGTTTCCAATGAGCAGTTCTTC. This gives the protein CASSRTSGVSNEQFF. Supplemented by reference TRBV7-8 and TRBJ2-1, the full variable domain reads GAGVSQSPRYKVAKRGQDVALRCDPISGHVSLFWYQQALGQGPEFLTYFQNEAQLDKSGLPSDRFFAERPEGSVSTLKIQRTQQEDSAVYLCASSRTSGVSNEQFFGPGTRLTVL.

The chain is built from TRBV5-1 and TRBJ2-4; D unresolved. Germline V gives CDR1 SGHRS, CDR2 YFSETQ. This CDR3 has 15 residues. With 0 bases removed from V and 5 bases from J, the gap between germline ends came to 12 bases. CDR3 sequence (DNA): TGCGCCAGCAGCTTGGAAGGACCGACCGAAAACATTCAGTACTTC. Translating gives CASSLEGPTENIQYF.

This clonotype appeared a few times. V is TRBV7-9 and J is TRBJ2-5, with D tentatively TRBD2 (6 bases). CDR3 length equals 16 residues. Per germline, CDR1 SEHNR and CDR2 FQNEAQ (reference sequence). With 4 bases removed from V and 2 bases from J, the gap between germline ends came to 17 bases. As DNA, the CDR3 is TGTGCCAGCAGCTCAAAGTCGACTAGTCATCAAGAGACCCAGTACTTC. This codes for CASSSKSTSHQETQYF.

This clonotype was recorded at least ten times. The J gene is TRBJ2-1, the V gene TRBV5-1; D may match TRBD1 or TRBD2 (5 bases each). This CDR3 region has 16 residues. Trimming removed 0 bases at V and 4 bases at J, with 14 bases between. Germline V CDR1 and CDR2: SGHRS, YFSETQ. CDR3 bases: TGCGCCAGCAGCTTGGGAGGGGATACCCTTTACAATGAGCAGTTCTTC. Encoded protein: CASSLGGDTLYNEQFF.

As to this clonotype: A much larger clone lies one base from this, so it may be a read error. V is TRBV6-1 and J is TRBJ2-3; a weak D match, TRBD2 (5 bases). The CDR3 is made up of 12 amino acids. Germline V gene lookup returns CDR1 MNHNS and CDR2 SASEGT. V dropped 6 bases and J dropped 5 bases, with 9 bases sitting between them. CDR3 sequence (DNA): TGTGCCAGCAGCAACGCGGGAGATACGCAGTATTTT. It codes for CASSNAGDTQYF.

This chain uses TRBV20-1 with TRBJ2-2; possible D gene TRBD1, 5 bases. Per the germline V gene, CDR1 is DFQATT and CDR2 is SNEGSKA (reference sequence). The CDR3 is 12 residues long. Trimming took 4 bases from V and 5 from J, leaving 8 bases between them. The CDR3 nucleotides read TGCAGTGCTACCCAGGGTACCGGGGAGCTGTTTTTT. It specifies CSATQGTGELFF.